This T cell receptor beta chain stems from a study of cytomegalovirus exposure and HLA in healthy donors. General observations from the study: There were reportedly fewer N-insertions in an Asian-associated ancestry cluster than the approximately 670-donor mean, in a later analysis. Owing to their indistinguishability, certain V segments, notably TRBV6-2 and TRBV6-3, were excluded. A later analysis linked 16,951 TCR beta sequences to HLA alleles at 0.05 false discovery rate.

Participants comprised healthy donors of bone marrow. PCR employed 60 Vbeta and 13 Jbeta primers. TCRdb keeps only in-frame clones here, not all; method: immunoSEQ multiplex PCR. The sample shows approximately 130,000 clones, roughly 88% of them seen only once. The V gene lost 8 bases and the J gene lost 2 bases, with 15 bases spanning the gap. From germline, CDR1 is GTSNPN and CDR2 SVGIG (reference sequence). CDR3 length: 13 amino acids. Comments on this clone: The antigen is not known.

This TCR was sampled from a boy aged 5 to 17 in good health and CMV-seronegative. The sample taken for sequencing was PBMCs. The rearrangement links TRBV30 to TRBJ2-5, with D possibly TRBD2 on 6 matching bases. CDR3 region: CARGVSGQETQYF. The CDR3 DNA reads as TGTGCCAGGGGCGTCAGCGGGCAAGAGACCCAGTACTTC. Full variable domain (rest looked up from reference TRBV30 and TRBJ2-5): SQTIHQWPATLVQPVGSPLSLECTVEGTSNPNLYWYRQAAGRGLQLLFYSVGIGQISSEVPQNLSASRPQDRQFILSSKKLLLSDSGFYLCARGVSGQETQYFGPGTRLLVL.